The 32 T cell receptor beta chains listed next were all sequenced from one sample in a study of CD8+CD57+ T cells in acquired aplastic anemia. Patients selected for sequencing had displayed CD8+CD57+ cell expansion by flow cytometry. TCR beta VDJ and CDR3 profiles were obtained from a genomic DNA template. TCRdb reanalysed the reads using MiXCR and keeps one entry per CDR3 protein. The sample holds over 250,000 distinct CDR3 sequences, under 65% seen once. Sequenced input: sorted CD4+, CD8+, or CD8+CD57+ T cells (not recorded which) from PBMCs. The receptors were gathered from a human donor with aplastic anemia.

The table lists this clonotype with a few counts. The V gene is TRBV6-6, the J gene TRBJ2-3; 10 positions agree with TRBD1. CDR1 is MNHNY, CDR2 SVGAGI, per germline (reference sequence). CDR3 size: 14 residues. The ends lost 6 bases at V and 4 bases at J; junction bases unmatched: 4. CDR3 amino acids: CASRSDRGSDTQYF. Here the CDR3 DNA reads TGTGCCAGCAGATCGGACAGGGGGTCAGATACGCAGTATTTT.

As regards this clonotype: A junction boundary mismatches the germline segment, possibly from a read error. The chain combines TRBV10-1 with TRBJ2-1, with 7 positions matching TRBD2. The CDR3 length is 17 residues. CDR1 and CDR2 from the germline V gene are WNHNN and SYGVQD (reference sequence). CDR3 loop: CTSSESIAGGYYNEQLF. The CDR3 bases are TGCACCAGCAGTGAGTCTATAGCGGGCGGATACTACAATGAGCAGCTCTTC.

This clonotype appeared once. CDR3 bases: TGTGCCAGCAGGCTTGGGCTAGCGGGGACAGATACGCAGTATTTT. It encodes CASRLGLAGTDTQYF. The V call is TRBV7-9, the J call TRBJ2-3; TRBD2 agrees at 9 bases. Per germline, CDR1 SEHNR and CDR2 FQNEAQ (reference sequence). Trimming removed 6 bases from V and 3 bases from J; junction bases left unmatched: 7. The length of the CDR3 is 15 residues. Complete variable domain (other parts from reference TRBV7-9 and TRBJ2-3): DTGVSQNPRHKITKRGQNVTFRCDPISEHNRLYWYRQTLGQGPEFLTYFQNEAQLEKSRLLSDRFSAERPKGSFSTLEIQRTEQGDSAMYLCASRLGLAGTDTQYFGPGTRLTVL.

The chain joins TRBV6-4 to TRBJ1-1; D not resolved. The CDR3 is 13 amino acids. Deletions cut 6 bases from V and 0 bases from J, with 8 bases between. The germline CDR1 and CDR2 sequences are MRHNA and SNTAGT. CDR3 DNA: TGTGCCAGCAGCAAGTACTTGAACACTGAAGCTTTCTTT. This translates into CASSKYLNTEAFF.

The chain recombines TRBV7-2 with TRBJ2-7; TRBD2 matches 12 bases. Germline V CDR1 and CDR2: SGHTA, FQGNSA. This CDR3 region has 18 residues. V lost 4 bases to trimming and J lost 5 bases; unmatched junction nucleotides: 15. In DNA form, the CDR3 reads TGTGCCAGCAGCTCCCTAACGACTAGCGGGAGTCCCCCCCACGAGCAGTACTTC. Its protein is CASSSLTTSGSPPHEQYF.

This chain uses TRBV5-4 with TRBJ1-2; D is ambiguous. The V end was cut by 0 bases, the J end by 8 bases, with 5 bases between. This CDR3 has 11 amino acids. CDR1 SGHNT and CDR2 YYREEE come from the germline V gene (reference sequence). CDR3 residues: CASSLDKGYTF. CDR3 nucleotides: TGTGCCAGCAGCTTGGATAAAGGCTACACCTTC.

Remarks on this clonotype: A read error is likely, as this CDR3 ends without the conserved phenylalanine or tryptophan. No DNA is shown, since the ends of the CDR3 on it are uncertain; the CDR3 is the one TCRdb lists. The chain is built from TRBV7-2 and TRBJ1-6. Including both end residues, the CDR3 is 10 amino acids long. Germline V lookup: CDR1 SGHTA, CDR2 FQGNSA. CDR3 amino acids: CASSLVGSFS.

This chain connects TRBV9 to TRBJ2-5, with 7 bases aligning to TRBD2. From germline, CDR1 is SGDLS and CDR2 YYNGEE. With V trimmed by 0 bases and J by 2 bases, 4 bases remained unmatched. The CDR3 consists of 15 residues. The CDR3: CASSVGGSDQETQYF. As DNA, the CDR3 is TGTGCCAGCAGCGTAGGCGGGAGTGATCAAGAGACCCAGTACTTC. Drawing the rest from reference TRBV9 and TRBJ2-5, the complete variable domain is DSGVTQTPKHLITATGQRVTLRCSPRSGDLSVYWYQQSLDQGLQFLIQYYNGEERAKGNILERFSAQQFPDLHSELNLSSLELGDSALYFCASSVGGSDQETQYFGPGTRLLVL.

The chain employs TRBV24-1 and TRBJ1-4; no clear D. The germline V and J ends were trimmed by 7 bases and 0 bases, with 5 bases remaining between them. Per germline, CDR1 KGHDR and CDR2 SFDVKD. The CDR3 covers 13 residues. CDR3 residues: CATRDATNEKLFF. CDR3 DNA: TGTGCCACCAGGGATGCAACTAATGAAAAACTGTTTTTT.

The chain carries TRBV15 and TRBJ2-7, with D possibly being TRBD1 or TRBD2 (5 bases each). CDR1 LNHNV and CDR2 YYDKDF come from the germline V gene (reference sequence). The V gene lost 0 bases and the J gene lost 3 bases, with 9 bases spanning the gap. CDR3 size: 14 residues. The CDR3 sequence is CATSRDGADYEQYF. Here the CDR3 DNA reads TGTGCCACCAGCAGAGACGGGGCTGACTACGAGCAGTACTTC. Based on the CDR3 plus reference TRBV15 and TRBJ2-7, the full variable domain is DAMVIQNPRYQVTQFGKPVTLSCSQTLNHNVMYWYQQKSSQAPKLLFHYYDKDFNNEADTPDNFQSRRPNTSFCFLDIRSPGLGDTAMYLCATSRDGADYEQYFGPGTRLTVT.

V usage is TRBV15 and J usage is TRBJ2-2; 7 bases line up with TRBD1. Per germline, CDR1 LNHNV and CDR2 YYDKDF (reference sequence). This CDR3 region has 16 residues. V lost 6 bases to trimming and J lost 1 base; unmatched junction nucleotides: 8. The CDR3 loop reads CATSPLDRRNTGELFF. CDR3 sequence (DNA): TGTGCCACCAGTCCTTTGGACAGGAGGAACACCGGGGAGCTGTTTTTT.

The genes are TRBV7-2 and TRBJ2-1, with 10 bases that match TRBD2. This CDR3 is 16 amino acids long. V shed 1 base, J shed 8 bases, and the junction held 8 bases outside the gene matches. Germline assignment: CDR1 SGHTA and CDR2 FQGNSA. CDR3 sequence reads: CASSLGLAGAGHEQFF. The CDR3 DNA is TGTGCCAGCAGCTTAGGACTAGCGGGCGCGGGGCATGAGCAGTTCTTC.

This clonotype was observed many times. The chain uses TRBV14 and TRBJ1-3; D not resolved. CDR1 is SGHDN, CDR2 FVKESK, per germline. Trimming took 2 bases from V and 0 from J, leaving 8 bases between them. The length of the CDR3 is 15 residues. The CDR3 spells CASSQQDFSGNTIYF. CDR3 nucleotide sequence: TGTGCCAGCAGCCAACAGGATTTCTCTGGAAACACCATATATTTT.

The genes are TRBV2 and TRBJ1-4; 9 bases are shared with TRBD1. Unmatched junction bases numbered 4, after V lost 3 bases and J lost 5 bases. The CDR3 has 15 residues. Germline lookup yields CDR1 SNHLY and CDR2 FYNNEI. CDR3 in DNA: TGTGCCAGCAGTGAGGACAGGGGACCAAATGAAAAACTGTTTTTT. This translates into CASSEDRGPNEKLFF.

The rearrangement links TRBV12-3 or TRBV12-4 to TRBJ2-1; a weak D match, TRBD1 (7 bases). The germline V and J ends were trimmed by 6 bases and 6 bases, with 18 bases remaining between them. This CDR3 comprises 15 residues. CDR3 loop: CASSATGFGGNEQFF. In DNA form, the CDR3 reads TGTGCCAGCAGCGCGACAGGGTTCGGGGGCAATGAGCAGTTCTTC.

The sample holds many counts of this clonotype. The chain joins TRBV14 to TRBJ2-5; 14 positions match TRBD2. V lost 4 bases and J lost 4; bases outside the gene matches: 8. Germline lookup yields CDR1 SGHDN and CDR2 FVKESK. This CDR3 spans 17 amino acids. In nucleotides, the CDR3 is TGTGCCAGCAGCCGGTTCGGGACTAGCGGGAGATTAGAGACCCAGTACTTC. This translates into CASSRFGTSGRLETQYF.

The gene calls are TRBV20-1 and TRBJ2-7; 10 bases are shared with TRBD1. The junction had 10 bases not matched to a gene; V was cut back by 5 bases and J by 6 bases. This CDR3 contains 14 residues. Per the germline V gene, CDR1 is DFQATT and CDR2 is SNEGSKA (reference sequence). CDR3 loop: CSARQAGTGAEQYV. In DNA form, the CDR3 reads TGCAGTGCTCGACAGGCCGGGACAGGGGCCGAGCAGTACGTC.

In its sample, this clonotype was seen many times. The chain uses TRBV7-2 and TRBJ2-1; TRBD1 agrees at 8 bases. The CDR3 spans 12 residues. V shed 1 base, J shed 12 bases, and the junction held 2 bases outside the gene matches. The germline V gene has CDR1 SGHTA and CDR2 FQGNSA. The CDR3 sequence: CASSLEDRGQFF. CDR3 DNA: TGTGCCAGCAGCTTAGAAGACAGGGGGCAGTTCTTC.

The rearrangement joins TRBV5-1 to TRBJ2-7; a weak D match, TRBD1 (5 bases). V shed 5 bases and J shed 4 bases, with 13 bases lying between them. The germline V gene encodes CDR1 SGHRS and CDR2 YFSETQ. This CDR3 contains 13 residues. This chain's CDR3 is CASSEATAYEQYF. In DNA, the CDR3 is TGCGCCAGCAGTGAGGCGACAGCTTACGAGCAGTACTTC.

On this clonotype: Because the CDR3 is missing its conserved closing phenylalanine or tryptophan, this is likely a read error. No DNA is shown, since the ends of the CDR3 on it are uncertain; the CDR3 is the one TCRdb lists. The chain employs TRBV12-3 or TRBV12-4 and TRBJ2-2; no DNA check was done on the table's D call, TRBD2. The CDR3 numbers 8 amino acids, ends counted. This CDR3 is CASSFGGS.

This chain links TRBV4-3 with TRBJ1-2, with a weak D call TRBD1 (5 bases). This CDR3 has 13 residues. Germline assignment: CDR1 LGHNA and CDR2 YSLEER. The germline V and J ends were trimmed by 1 base and 8 bases, with 11 bases remaining between them. The CDR3 DNA sequence: TGCGCCAGCAGCCAAGGTTCAGGGTGGGGCTACACCTTC. Its translation: CASSQGSGWGYTF.

A note on this clonotype: At one end the junction does not follow the germline gene, possibly because of a read error. The chain's CDR3 is CSGRGRETQHF. The CDR3 region has the DNA TGCAGTGGGCGGGGTCGGGAGACCCAGCACTTC. This sequence joins TRBV20-1 and TRBJ2-5, with D possibly TRBD2 on 6 matching bases. The CDR3 is made up of 11 amino acids. Germline V lookup: CDR1 DFQATT, CDR2 SNEGSKA (reference sequence).

In regard to this clonotype: Sequence at one end of the junction differs from germline and may be a read error. CDR3 sequence reads: CASSLSTGHRYEQYF. The CDR3 nucleotides are TGTGCCAGCAGTTTAAGCACGGGACATCGATACGAGCAGTACTTC. V is TRBV10-3 and J is TRBJ2-7, with D possibly matching TRBD1 (6 bases). CDR3 length equals 15 residues. Germline values: CDR1 ENHRY, CDR2 SYGVKD.

This clonotype was seen once. The chain employs TRBV5-8 and TRBJ2-2; D is unclear. This CDR3 spans 15 amino acids. Germline V gene lookup returns CDR1 SGHTS and CDR2 YDEGEE. V shed 0 bases and J shed 1 base, with 7 bases lying between them. CDR3 region: CASSLELRNTGELFF. CDR3 nucleotide sequence: TGTGCCAGCAGCTTGGAATTACGGAACACCGGGGAGCTGTTTTTT.

This chain uses TRBV7-9 with TRBJ1-5; TRBD1 matches 8 bases. V was pared by 3 bases and J by 10 bases, with 17 bases of the junction left unmatched. CDR1 SEHNR and CDR2 FQNEAQ come from the germline V gene (reference sequence). The CDR3 sequence is 17 residues long. CDR3 residues: CASSFPQGGVGLRPQHF. The CDR3 DNA is TGTGCCAGCAGCTTCCCACAGGGGGGGGTGGGTTTGCGTCCCCAGCATTTT.

The V gene is TRBV15, the J gene TRBJ2-3; 10 positions agree with TRBD2. The CDR3 spans 14 residues. V dropped 5 bases and J dropped 6; count of bases not matched to a gene: 5. CDR1 is LNHNV, CDR2 YYDKDF, per germline (reference sequence). The CDR3, as DNA: TGTGCCACCAGCGACCAGCGGGGGGGCGATACGCAGTATTTT. It yields the protein CATSDQRGGDTQYF.

The chain recombines TRBV7-9 with TRBJ2-2, with 11 positions matching TRBD2. This CDR3 comprises 18 residues. The V and J ends lost 1 base and 4 bases, in that order; junction bases with no gene match: 8. Per germline, CDR1 SEHNR and CDR2 FQNEAQ (reference sequence). DNA of the CDR3: TGTGCCAGCAGCTTAGGGCTAGCGGGAGGACATAGCACCGGGGAGCTGTTTTTT. This sequence encodes CASSLGLAGGHSTGELFF. Supplemented by reference TRBV7-9 and TRBJ2-2, the full variable domain reads DTGVSQNPRHKITKRGQNVTFRCDPISEHNRLYWYRQTLGQGPEFLTYFQNEAQLEKSRLLSDRFSAERPKGSFSTLEIQRTEQGDSAMYLCASSLGLAGGHSTGELFFGEGSRLTVL.

V gene TRBV19 combines with J gene TRBJ2-7; a possible D gene is TRBD2 (6 bases). The CDR3 totals 15 residues. CDR1 LNHDA and CDR2 SQIVND come from the germline V gene (reference sequence). V lost 4 bases and J 3 bases, leaving 16 bases between the germline ends. This CDR3 is CASSTNRDGSYEQYF. In DNA form, the CDR3 reads TGTGCCAGTAGTACAAACCGGGACGGGAGCTACGAGCAGTACTTC.

This clonotype was recorded many times. V gene TRBV10-3 combines with J gene TRBJ2-7; D may be TRBD1 (6 bases). Germline CDR1 and CDR2: ENHRY and SYGVKD. This CDR3 spans 13 amino acids. V shed 5 bases and J shed 11 bases, with 19 bases lying between them. The CDR3, as DNA: TGTGCCATCAGTTCCAGAGCAGGGGAGATTGAGTACTTC. Protein product: CAISSRAGEIEYF.

In this sample, this clonotype turned up many times. This chain links TRBV4-1 with TRBJ2-3, with no clear D. V shed 0 bases and J shed 6 bases, with 7 bases lying between them. The CDR3 runs to 13 residues. The V gene's germline CDR1 is MGHRA and CDR2 YSYEKL. The CDR3 here is CASSQEWHDTQYF. CDR3 DNA: TGCGCCAGCAGCCAAGAGTGGCACGATACGCAGTATTTT.

The V and J genes are TRBV5-1 and TRBJ2-3, with D possibly TRBD1 on 5 matching bases. V lost 2 bases, J lost 2 bases, and 9 bases lay in between. The CDR3 is 14 amino acids. From germline, CDR1 is SGHRS and CDR2 YFSETQ. CDR3 in amino acids: CASSFDRNTDTQYF. In nucleotides, the CDR3 is TGCGCCAGCAGCTTCGACAGAAACACAGATACGCAGTATTTT.

The table lists this clonotype with many counts. The genes are TRBV18 and TRBJ2-5; D is unclear. Trimming pared 0 bases from V and 7 bases from J, leaving 9 bases between. CDR3 length: 13 amino acids. CDR1 KGHSH and CDR2 LQKENI come from the germline V gene. In DNA form, the CDR3 reads TGTGCCAGCTCACCACCTACTCTGGCGACCCAGTACTTC. Protein product: CASSPPTLATQYF.